This TCR beta chain comes out of a study of T cell repertoires in cytomegalovirus infection. At the level of the study: Recently described HLA-C-restricted plus well-studied HLA-B-restricted CMV epitopes were used. Public TCR beta signatures were indicative of both CMV infection and a matching HLA type.

MiXCR, applied by TCRdb to the reads, yields one record per CDR3 protein. The sample yields hundreds of thousands of distinct CDR3 sequences, around 32% seen once. The CDR3 contains 17 residues. Germline CDR1 reads DFQATT; CDR2 reads SNEGSKA (reference sequence). There are a few counts of this clonotype. Its antigen is as yet unknown. Sequence at one end of the junction differs from germline and may be a read error. Study-wide results and caveats: Carriage of CMV together with the relevant HLA was identifiable through cumulative public TCR beta family frequency. Predominance within the ex vivo response was attributable to HLA-C-restricted CMV-specific TCR beta clonotypes.

The material was cultured PBMCs, obtained from culture after CMV antigen stimulation. This TCR was recovered from a human donor in good health (CMV status not recorded). Some clones in this sample may be carry-over from other donors' samples. The chain uses TRBV20-1 and TRBJ1-6; TRBD1 agrees at 7 bases. The CDR3 nucleotides read TGCAGTGCTGGAGACAGGGACGGTAGCTCCTATAATTCACCCCTCCACTTT. Amino acids: CSAGDRDGSSYNSPLHF.